This entry describes one TCR beta chain. Its antigen remains unidentified. With 60 Vbeta and 13 Jbeta primers, the PCR was carried out. Using immunoSEQ multiplex PCR, the repertoire was profiled, and TCRdb retains in-frame clones only, with some absent. The sample records 180,000 or so clones, over 80% being singletons. The data were obtained in a study of cytomegalovirus exposure and HLA in healthy donors. On the study more broadly: Researchers previously reported finding fewer than 140 million unique TCR beta sequences from 170 million or so T cells.

The trim removed 9 bases at V and 6 bases at J, leaving 7 bases unmatched. CDR1 is SGHRS, CDR2 YFSETQ, per germline. The length of the CDR3 is 15 residues. Points from the study as a whole: Sequencing had likely introduced a cluster of highly shared sequence variants as an artifact.

The sample consisted of PBMCs. This chain links TRBV5-1 with TRBJ2-2; 14 bases match TRBD2. The receptor comes from a man aged 35 to 55 in good health and CMV-seronegative. The CDR3 sequence: CATRLAGGLAGELFF. The CDR3 DNA sequence: TGCGCCACCAGACTAGCGGGAGGGCTCGCCGGGGAGCTGTTTTTT.